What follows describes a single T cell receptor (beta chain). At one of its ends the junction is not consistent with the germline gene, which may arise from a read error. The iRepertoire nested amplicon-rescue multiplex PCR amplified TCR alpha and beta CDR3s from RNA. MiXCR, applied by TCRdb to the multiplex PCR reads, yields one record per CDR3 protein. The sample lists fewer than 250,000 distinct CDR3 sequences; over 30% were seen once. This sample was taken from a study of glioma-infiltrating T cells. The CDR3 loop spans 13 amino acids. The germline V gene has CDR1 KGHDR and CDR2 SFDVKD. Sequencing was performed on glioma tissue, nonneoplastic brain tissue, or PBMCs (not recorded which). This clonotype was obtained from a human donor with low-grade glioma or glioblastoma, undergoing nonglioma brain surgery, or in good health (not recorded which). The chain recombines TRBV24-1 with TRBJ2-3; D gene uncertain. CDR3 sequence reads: CATSDDVTDTQDF. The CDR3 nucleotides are TGTGCCACCAGTGATGACGTAACAGATACGCAGGATTTT.